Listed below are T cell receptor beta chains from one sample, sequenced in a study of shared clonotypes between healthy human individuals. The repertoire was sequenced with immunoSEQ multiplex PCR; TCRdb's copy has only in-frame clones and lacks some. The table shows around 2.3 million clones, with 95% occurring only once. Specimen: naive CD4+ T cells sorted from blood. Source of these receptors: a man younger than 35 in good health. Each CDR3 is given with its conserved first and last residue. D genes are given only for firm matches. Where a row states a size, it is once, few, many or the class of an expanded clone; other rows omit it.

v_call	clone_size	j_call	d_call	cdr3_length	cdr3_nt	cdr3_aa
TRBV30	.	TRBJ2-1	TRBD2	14	TGTGCCTGGAGGCGGAGCGGGGGGCACAATGAGCAGTTCTTC	CAWRRSGGHNEQFF
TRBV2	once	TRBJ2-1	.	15	TGTGCCAGCAGTCTAACTAGCCCAGGCGGGAATGAGCAGTTCTTC	CASSLTSPGGNEQFF
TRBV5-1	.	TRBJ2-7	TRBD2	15	TGCGCCAGCAGCTTGGCAGCGGGGGACTCCAGCGAGCAGTACTTC	CASSLAAGDSSEQYF
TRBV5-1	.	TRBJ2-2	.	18	TGCGCCAGCAGCCAAGACGGCTGGGGCGTCCCGAACACCGGGGAGCTGTTTTTT	CASSQDGWGVPNTGELFF
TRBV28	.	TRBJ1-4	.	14	TGTGCCAGCACCCAGGGCTCAACTAATGAAAAACTGTTTTTT	CASTQGSTNEKLFF
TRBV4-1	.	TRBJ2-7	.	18	TGCGCCAGCAGCCAAGATGCCGCCCTAGCTAAGGTCTCCTACGAGCAGTACTTC	CASSQDAALAKVSYEQYF
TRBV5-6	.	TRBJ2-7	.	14	TGTGCCAGCAGCTTGGGGGACGGGGAGACCGAGCAGTACTTC	CASSLGDGETEQYF
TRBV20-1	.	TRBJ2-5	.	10	TGCAGTGGTAGGGGGGAGACCCAGTACTTC	CSGRGETQYF
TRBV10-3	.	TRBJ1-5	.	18	TGTGCCATCAGTGAAACAAATAGCAGGCGACTTAGCAATCAGCCCCAGCATTTT	CAISETNSRRLSNQPQHF
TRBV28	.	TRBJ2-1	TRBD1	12	TGTGCCAGCAGTTTTAAGACAGGGGGCCTGTTCTTC	CASSFKTGGLFF
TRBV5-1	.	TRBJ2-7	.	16	TGCGCCAGCAACAAAGGGACGGCGGGGGCATGGGCCGAGCAGTACTTC	CASNKGTAGAWAEQYF
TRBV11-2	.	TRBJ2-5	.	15	TGTGCCAGCAGCTTAGAAGTTCTAGCAGGAGAGACCCAGTACTTC	CASSLEVLAGETQYF
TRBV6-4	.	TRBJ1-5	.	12	TGTGCCAGCAGTGACTCTTCGCGGGGCCAGCATTTT	CASSDSSRGQHF
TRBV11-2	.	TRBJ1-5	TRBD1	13	TGTGCCAGCAGCCCAGGGGGCGGGCAGGCCCAGCATTTT	CASSPGGGQAQHF
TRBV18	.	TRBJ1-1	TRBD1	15	TGTGCCAGCTCACCACCGGGACAGGGGGGCACTGAAGCTTTCTTT	CASSPPGQGGTEAFF
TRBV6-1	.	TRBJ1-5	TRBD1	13	TGTGCCAGCAGCGGGACAGGGGGTCAGCCCCAGCATTTT	CASSGTGGQPQHF